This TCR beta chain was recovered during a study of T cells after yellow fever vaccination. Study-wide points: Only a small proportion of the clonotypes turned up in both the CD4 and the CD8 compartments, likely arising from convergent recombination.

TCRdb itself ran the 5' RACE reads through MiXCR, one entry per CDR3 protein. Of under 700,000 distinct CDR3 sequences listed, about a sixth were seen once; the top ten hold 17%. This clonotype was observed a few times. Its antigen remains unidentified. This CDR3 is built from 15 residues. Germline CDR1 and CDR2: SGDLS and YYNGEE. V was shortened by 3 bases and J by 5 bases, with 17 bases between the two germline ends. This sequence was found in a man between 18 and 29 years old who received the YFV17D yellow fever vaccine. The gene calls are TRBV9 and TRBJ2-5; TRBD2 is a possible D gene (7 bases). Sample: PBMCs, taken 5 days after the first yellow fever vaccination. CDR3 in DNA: TGTGCCAGCAGCGCTATGGGGGGGGCGGAGGAGACCCAGTACTTC. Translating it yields CASSAMGGAEETQYF.